One sample yielded the 2 T cell receptor beta chains listed below, sequenced in a study of blood T cell repertoires in COVID-19. TCRdb's copy holds only in-frame clones and misses some; the assay was immunoSEQ multiplex PCR. The table shows 200,000 to 250,000 clones, with about 90% occurring only once. The sample taken for sequencing was peripheral blood. Receptors were obtained from a young man with active or convalescent COVID-19.

The chain carries TRBV28 and TRBJ2-7; TRBD2 is a possible D gene (6 bases). CDR1 is MDHEN, CDR2 SYDVKM, per germline. This CDR3 has 14 residues. Trimming shortened V by 3 bases and J by 1 base, and 10 bases separated the two germline ends. The CDR3 protein is CASSFAGQSYEQYF. Here the CDR3 DNA reads TGTGCCAGCAGTTTCGCGGGGCAGTCCTACGAGCAGTACTTC.

In this sample, this clone turned up many times. The chain recombines TRBV6-4 with TRBJ2-3, with TRBD1 matching 9 bases. Germline CDR1 and CDR2: MRHNA and SNTAGT. V lost 6 bases and J lost 2; bases outside the gene matches: 6. This CDR3 is 15 amino acids long. The CDR3 spells CASSAGTGNTDTQYF. The CDR3 nucleotides read TGTGCCAGCAGCGCCGGGACAGGGAACACAGATACGCAGTATTTT.